This TCR beta chain is from a study of shared clonotypes between healthy human individuals. Study background: Three plates each covered CD4 naive and memory; CD8 naive two, CD8 memory one.

Of note for this clone: Antigen unknown.

TCRdb keeps only in-frame clones here, not all; method: immunoSEQ multiplex PCR. The sample has 90,000 to 120,000 clones, 68% seen once; the top ten hold almost 25%. Germline-derived CDR1 and CDR2 are MNHNS and SASEGT. Germline trimming cut 8 bases from V and 4 bases from J; bases unmatched to any gene: 11. The CDR3 consists of 14 residues. Findings and caveats of the study: Generally, naive subsets came out with larger estimated richness than memory subsets. Shared clonotypes across all four donors exceeded non-shared ones in generation probability. Of the naive CD4 clonotypes, around 5.2% were shared across a few donors.

The sequenced material came from memory CD8+ T cells sorted from blood. Documented subset: CD45RO+ cells pooled with CCR7-negative TemRA cells. The clonotype comes from a woman aged 25 to 45 in good health. The V call is TRBV6-1, the J call TRBJ2-7; 7 bases line up with TRBD1. Here the CDR3 reads CASLKQGSQYEQYF. For the CDR3, the DNA is TGTGCCAGCCTAAAACAGGGGTCCCAATACGAGCAGTACTTC.